This TCR beta chain is drawn from a study of blood T cell repertoires in COVID-19. Study-wide context: Samples representing acute and convalescent COVID-19 were sourced from the United States, Italy and Spain.

Original handling: Nucleated cell number was recorded as an estimate derived from reference gene primer amplification. Assay: immunoSEQ multiplex PCR; the TCRdb copy retains only in-frame clones and omits some. V and J calls and clone size are copied from that table; D and trimming were computed from the DNA. The sample carries about 150,000 clones, about 80% recorded once. This clone was counted between two and nine times. The study recruited people aged about 18 to 95 years across about 25 US areas. Participants' reported clinical history set cohort assignment. The CDR3 has 15 amino acids. The germline CDR1 and CDR2 sequences are SGHDT and YYEEEE. Deletions cut 2 bases from V and 0 bases from J, with 9 bases between.

Sequencing used PBMCs or T cells enriched from blood (not recorded which). V usage is TRBV5-6 and J usage is TRBJ2-1; D is unclear. This clonotype was sampled from a woman in her fifties or sixties who had recovered from COVID-19. In nucleotides, the CDR3 is TGTGCCAGCAGCTTCGACATTAGCTCCTACAATGAGCAGTTCTTC. Amino acids: CASSFDISSYNEQFF.